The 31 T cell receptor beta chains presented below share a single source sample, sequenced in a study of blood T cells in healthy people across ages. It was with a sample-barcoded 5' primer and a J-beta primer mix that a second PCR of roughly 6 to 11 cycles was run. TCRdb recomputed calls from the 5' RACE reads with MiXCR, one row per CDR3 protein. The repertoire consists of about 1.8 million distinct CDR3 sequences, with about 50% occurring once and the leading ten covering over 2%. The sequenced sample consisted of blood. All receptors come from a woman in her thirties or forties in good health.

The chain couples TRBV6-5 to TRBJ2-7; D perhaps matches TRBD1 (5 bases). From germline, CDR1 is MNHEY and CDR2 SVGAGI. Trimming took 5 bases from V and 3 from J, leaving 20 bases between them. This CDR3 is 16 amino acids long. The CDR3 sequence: CASSRITGRGFYEQYF. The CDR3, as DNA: TGTGCCAGCAGTCGGATCACAGGTAGAGGTTTCTACGAGCAGTACTTC.

The CDR3 protein is CASSRSGTAYEQYF. CDR3 nucleotides: TGTGCCAGCAGCAGGTCCGGGACAGCCTACGAGCAGTACTTC. This sequence joins TRBV12-3 or TRBV12-4 and TRBJ2-5, with 7 positions matching TRBD1. The better agreement between TRBJ2-7 and the DNA end casts doubt on the J call. The CDR3 contains 14 residues.

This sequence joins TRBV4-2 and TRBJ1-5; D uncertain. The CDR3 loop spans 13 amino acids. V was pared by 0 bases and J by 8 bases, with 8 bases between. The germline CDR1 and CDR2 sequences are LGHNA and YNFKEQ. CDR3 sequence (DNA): TGTGCCAGCAGCCAAGATACGGAAAAGCCCCAGCATTTT. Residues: CASSQDTEKPQHF.

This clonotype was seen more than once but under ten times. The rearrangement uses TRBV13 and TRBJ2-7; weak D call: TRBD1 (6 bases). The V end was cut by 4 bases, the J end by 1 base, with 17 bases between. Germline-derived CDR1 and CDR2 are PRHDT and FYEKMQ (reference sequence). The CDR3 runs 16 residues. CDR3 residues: CASSSPPITGSYEQYF. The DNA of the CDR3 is TGTGCCAGCAGCTCACCGCCAATTACAGGGTCCTACGAGCAGTACTTC.

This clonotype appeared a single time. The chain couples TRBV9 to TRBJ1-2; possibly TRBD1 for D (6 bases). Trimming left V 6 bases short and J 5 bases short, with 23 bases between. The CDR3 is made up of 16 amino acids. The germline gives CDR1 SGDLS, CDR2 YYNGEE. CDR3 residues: CASTLSAGGIIYGYTF. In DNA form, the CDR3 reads TGTGCCAGCACCCTATCGGCGGGGGGCATCATTTATGGCTACACCTTC.

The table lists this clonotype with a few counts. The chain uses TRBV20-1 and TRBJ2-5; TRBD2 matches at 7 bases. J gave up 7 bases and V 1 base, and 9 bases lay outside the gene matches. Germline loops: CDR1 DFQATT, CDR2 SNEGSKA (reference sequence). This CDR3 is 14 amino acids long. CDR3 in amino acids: CSARGTGGKGTQYF. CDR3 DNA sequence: TGCAGTGCTAGAGGAACGGGGGGAAAGGGGACCCAGTACTTC.

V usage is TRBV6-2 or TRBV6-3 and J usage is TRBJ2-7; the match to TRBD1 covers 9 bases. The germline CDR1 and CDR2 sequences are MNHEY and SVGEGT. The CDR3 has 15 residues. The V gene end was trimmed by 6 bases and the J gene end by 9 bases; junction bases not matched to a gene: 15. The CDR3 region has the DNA TGTGCCAGCAGATCTCAACAGGGGGCTTTTATGGGGCAGTACTTC. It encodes CASRSQQGAFMGQYF.

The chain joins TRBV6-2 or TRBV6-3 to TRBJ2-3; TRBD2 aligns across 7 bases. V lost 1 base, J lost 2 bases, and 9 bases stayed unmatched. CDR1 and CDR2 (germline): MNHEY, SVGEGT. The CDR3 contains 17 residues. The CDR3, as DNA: TGTGCCAGCAGTTACTTAAAGCGGGGAGCCAACACAGATACGCAGTATTTT. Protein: CASSYLKRGANTDTQYF.

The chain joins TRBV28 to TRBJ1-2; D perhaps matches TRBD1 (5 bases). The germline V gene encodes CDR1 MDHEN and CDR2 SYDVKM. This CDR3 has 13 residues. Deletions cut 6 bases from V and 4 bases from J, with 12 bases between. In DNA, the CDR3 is TGTGCCAGCAGCCCCCCACAGGCCTATGGCTACACCTTC. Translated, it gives CASSPPQAYGYTF.

The CDR3 nucleotides are TGCAGTGCTAGCCCGACAGGGGGCGAGGACTATGGCTACACCTTC. It encodes CSASPTGGEDYGYTF. J is TRBJ1-2 and V is TRBV20-1, with 10 bases that match TRBD1. CDR3 size: 15 residues. Looked up from germline, CDR1 is DFQATT and CDR2 is SNEGSKA (reference sequence). V lost 3 bases, J lost 3 bases, and 7 bases stayed unmatched.

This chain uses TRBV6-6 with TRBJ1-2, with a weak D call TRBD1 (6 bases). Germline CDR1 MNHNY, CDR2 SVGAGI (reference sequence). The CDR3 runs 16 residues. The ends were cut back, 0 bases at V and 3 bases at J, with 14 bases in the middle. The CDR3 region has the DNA TGTGCCAGCAGTTACTCGGATAGGGGGACCCACTATGGCTACACCTTC. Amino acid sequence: CASSYSDRGTHYGYTF.

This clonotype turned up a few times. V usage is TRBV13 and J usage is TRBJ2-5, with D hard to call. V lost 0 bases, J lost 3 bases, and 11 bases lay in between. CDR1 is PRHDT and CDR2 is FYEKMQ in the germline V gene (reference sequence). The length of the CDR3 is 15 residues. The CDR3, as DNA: TGTGCCAGCAGCTTAGGACTTGTTCCTAAAGAGACCCAGTACTTC. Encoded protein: CASSLGLVPKETQYF.

The CDR3 is CASSSDWVEQFF. The CDR3 DNA follows: TGCGCCAGCAGTTCTGACTGGGTTGAGCAGTTCTTC. The chain carries TRBV10-2 and TRBJ2-1; D remains unclear. The CDR3 is 12 amino acids. The V gene lost 5 bases and the J gene lost 9 bases, with 11 bases spanning the gap. Germline values: CDR1 WSHSY, CDR2 SAAADI.

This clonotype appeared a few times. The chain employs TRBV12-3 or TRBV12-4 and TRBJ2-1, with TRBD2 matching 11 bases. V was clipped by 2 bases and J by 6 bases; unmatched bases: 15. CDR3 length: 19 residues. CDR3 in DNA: TGTGCCAGCAGTTTACTCAGGGGGCATAGCGGGGGGGCCTTCAATGAGCAGTTCTTC. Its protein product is CASSLLRGHSGGAFNEQFF.

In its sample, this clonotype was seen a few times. CDR3 in DNA: TGTGCCAGCAGTGAAGAAGGACTAGTCCGAGAGACCCAGTACTTC. Its protein product is CASSEEGLVRETQYF. V gene TRBV2 combines with J gene TRBJ2-5; 7 positions match TRBD2. Germline-derived CDR1 and CDR2 are SNHLY and FYNNEI. The CDR3 has 15 amino acids. V gave up 1 base and J gave up 4 bases; unmatched junction bases: 6.

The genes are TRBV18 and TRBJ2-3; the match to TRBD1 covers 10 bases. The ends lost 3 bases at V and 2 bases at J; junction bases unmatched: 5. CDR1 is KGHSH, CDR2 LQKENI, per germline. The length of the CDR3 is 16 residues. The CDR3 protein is CASSPRDRGNTDTQYF. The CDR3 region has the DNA TGTGCCAGCTCACCCAGGGACAGGGGTAACACAGATACGCAGTATTTT.

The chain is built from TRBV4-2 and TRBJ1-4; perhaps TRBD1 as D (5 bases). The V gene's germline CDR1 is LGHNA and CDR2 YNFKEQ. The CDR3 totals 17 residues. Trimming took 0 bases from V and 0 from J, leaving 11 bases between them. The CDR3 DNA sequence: TGTGCCAGCAGCCAAGACCACTGGGGGGCAACTAATGAAAAACTGTTTTTT. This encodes CASSQDHWGATNEKLFF.

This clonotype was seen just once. The CDR3 DNA sequence: TGCGCCAGCAGCCAAGATCCGGCGCGGGGCACGCAGTATTTT. Translated: CASSQDPARGTQYF. The gene calls are TRBV4-3 and TRBJ2-3, with D maybe TRBD2 (6 bases). The germline V and J ends were trimmed by 0 bases and 9 bases, with 13 bases remaining between them. CDR3 length: 14 amino acids. Germline CDR1 reads LGHNA; CDR2 reads YSLEER.

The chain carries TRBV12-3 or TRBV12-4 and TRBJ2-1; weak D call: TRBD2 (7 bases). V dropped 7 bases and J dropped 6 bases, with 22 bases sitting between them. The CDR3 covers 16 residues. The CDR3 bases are TGTGCCAGCAACTCCCTGATTTTAGGGGGGGCCAATGAGCAGTTCTTC. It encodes CASNSLILGGANEQFF.

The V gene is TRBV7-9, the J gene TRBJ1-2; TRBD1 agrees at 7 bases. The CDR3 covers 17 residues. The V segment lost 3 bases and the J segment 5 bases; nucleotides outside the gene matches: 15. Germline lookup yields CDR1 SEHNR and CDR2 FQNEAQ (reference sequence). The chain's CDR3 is CASSFPPRQGRGYGYTF. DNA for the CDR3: TGTGCCAGCAGCTTTCCTCCCCGACAGGGCCGGGGGTATGGCTACACCTTC. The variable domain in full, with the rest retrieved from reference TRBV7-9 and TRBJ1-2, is DTGVSQNPRHKITKRGQNVTFRCDPISEHNRLYWYRQTLGQGPEFLTYFQNEAQLEKSRLLSDRFSAERPKGSFSTLEIQRTEQGDSAMYLCASSFPPRQGRGYGYTFGSGTRLTVV.

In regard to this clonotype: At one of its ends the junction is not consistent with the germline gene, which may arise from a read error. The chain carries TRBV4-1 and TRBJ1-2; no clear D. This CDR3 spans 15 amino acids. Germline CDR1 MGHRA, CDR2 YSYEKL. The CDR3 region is CASSQDGPDRYSYTF. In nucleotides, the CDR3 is TGCGCCAGCAGCCAAGATGGACCGGACCGCTATAGCTACACCTTC.

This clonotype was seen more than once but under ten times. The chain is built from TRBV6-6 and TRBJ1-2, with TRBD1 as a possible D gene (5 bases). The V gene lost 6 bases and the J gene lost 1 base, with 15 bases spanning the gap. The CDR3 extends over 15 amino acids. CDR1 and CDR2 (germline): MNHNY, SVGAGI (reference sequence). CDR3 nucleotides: TGTGCCAGCAGATTATCCGGGACCATTAACTATGGCTACACCTTC. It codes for CASRLSGTINYGYTF.

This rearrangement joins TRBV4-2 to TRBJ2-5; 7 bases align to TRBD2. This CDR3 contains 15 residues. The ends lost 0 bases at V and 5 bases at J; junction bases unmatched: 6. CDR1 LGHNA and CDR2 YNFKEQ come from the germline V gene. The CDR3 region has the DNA TGTGCCAGCAGCCAAGACCGACTAGCAACCGAGACCCAGTACTTC. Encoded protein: CASSQDRLATETQYF.

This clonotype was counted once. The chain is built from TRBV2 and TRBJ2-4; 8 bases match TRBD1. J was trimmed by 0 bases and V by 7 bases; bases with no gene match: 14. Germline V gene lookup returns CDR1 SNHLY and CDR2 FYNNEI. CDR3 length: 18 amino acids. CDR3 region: CASTLDRVKKLAKNIQYF. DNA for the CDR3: TGTGCCAGCACTTTGGACAGGGTTAAGAAGCTAGCCAAAAACATTCAGTACTTC.

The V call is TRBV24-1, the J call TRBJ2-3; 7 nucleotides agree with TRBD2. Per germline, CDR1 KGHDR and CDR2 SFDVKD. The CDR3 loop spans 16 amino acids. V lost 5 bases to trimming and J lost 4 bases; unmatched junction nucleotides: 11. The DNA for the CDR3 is TGTGCCACCAGTGGGTTAACGACTAGCATCCCAGATACGCAGTATTTT. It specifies CATSGLTTSIPDTQYF.

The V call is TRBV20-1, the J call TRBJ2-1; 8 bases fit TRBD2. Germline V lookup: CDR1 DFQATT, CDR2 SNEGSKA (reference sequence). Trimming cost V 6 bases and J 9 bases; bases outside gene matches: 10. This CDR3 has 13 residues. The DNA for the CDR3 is TGCAGTGCCCAATCATTTCTAGCGGGTGAGCAGTTCTTC. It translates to CSAQSFLAGEQFF.

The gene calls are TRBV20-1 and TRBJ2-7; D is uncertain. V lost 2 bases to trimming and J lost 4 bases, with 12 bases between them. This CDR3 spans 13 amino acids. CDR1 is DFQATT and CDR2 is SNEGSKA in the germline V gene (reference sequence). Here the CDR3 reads CSARPRTLYEQYF. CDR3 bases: TGCAGTGCTAGACCCAGGACGCTTTACGAGCAGTACTTC.

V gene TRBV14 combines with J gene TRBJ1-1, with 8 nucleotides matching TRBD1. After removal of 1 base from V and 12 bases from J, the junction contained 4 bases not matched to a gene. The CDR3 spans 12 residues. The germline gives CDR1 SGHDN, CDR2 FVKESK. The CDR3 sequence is CASSQAGGFPFF. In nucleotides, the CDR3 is TGTGCCAGCAGCCAAGCAGGGGGCTTTCCTTTCTTT.

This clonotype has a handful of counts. CDR3 nucleotides: TGTGCCAGCAGCGAAACAGGGGGCGACGGCTATGGCTACACCTTC. Its protein product is CASSETGGDGYGYTF. The V and J genes are TRBV12-3 or TRBV12-4 and TRBJ1-2; the match to TRBD1 covers 9 bases. The CDR3 is 15 amino acids. Unmatched junction bases numbered 9, after V lost 6 bases and J lost 4 bases.

The chain's CDR3 is CASSPTGRDYGYTF. CDR3 coding DNA: TGTGCCAGCAGTCCCACGGGACGGGACTATGGCTACACCTTC. This rearrangement joins TRBV12-3 or TRBV12-4 to TRBJ1-2; perhaps TRBD1 as D (5 bases). This CDR3 region has 14 residues. The V and J ends lost 5 bases and 3 bases respectively, with 13 bases between them.

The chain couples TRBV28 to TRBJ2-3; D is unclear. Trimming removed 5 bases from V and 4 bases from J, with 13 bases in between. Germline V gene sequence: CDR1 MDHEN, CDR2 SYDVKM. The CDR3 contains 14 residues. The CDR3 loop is CASSPLNRPDTQYF. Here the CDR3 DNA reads TGTGCCAGCAGTCCCCTGAACAGACCAGATACGCAGTATTTT.